These 27 T cell receptor beta chains were all obtained from the same sample, sequenced in a study of T cell repertoires in aging, cancer and after chemotherapy. Rearranged V-D-J TRB sequences were amplified with a mixed TRB-A/B primer pool. TCRdb re-called the multiplex PCR reads with MiXCR, one entry per CDR3 protein. The data contain some 5,000 distinct CDR3 sequences, less than 25% of them seen just once; the ten biggest clones take up more than 8%. TCR beta rearrangements were amplified from peripheral blood genomic DNA. Specimen: blood. The receptor set was obtained from a human donor in good health. The donor label of this sample is uncertain.

This chain joins TRBV7-9 and TRBJ1-1; D not resolved. Germline CDR1 and CDR2: SEHNR and FQNEAQ (reference sequence). Trimming took 1 base from V and 3 from J, leaving 12 bases between them. The CDR3 runs 15 residues. CDR3 sequence reads: CASSLEGPGYTEAFF. The CDR3 bases are TGTGCCAGCAGCTTAGAAGGCCCAGGTTACACTGAAGCTTTCTTT.

This clonotype qualifies as medium-sized. The genes are TRBV6-1 and TRBJ2-1, with TRBD2 identical over 8 bases. The CDR3 contains 15 residues. The V gene's germline CDR1 is MNHNS and CDR2 SASEGT. With 6 bases clipped from V and 6 bases from J, the junction kept 10 bases outside the gene matches. CDR3 loop: CASSDSGGGVNEQFF. The DNA for the CDR3 is TGTGCCAGCAGCGACAGCGGGGGAGGCGTCAATGAGCAGTTCTTC.

By sample share, this clonotype is medium-sized. V gene TRBV6-5 combines with J gene TRBJ2-7; 11 positions match TRBD2. The CDR3 has 16 residues. The germline CDR1 and CDR2 sequences are MNHEY and SVGAGI. With 0 bases clipped from V and 7 bases from J, the junction kept 8 bases outside the gene matches. CDR3 loop: CASSYSILAGGREQYF. CDR3 nucleotide sequence: TGTGCCAGCAGTTACTCGATCCTAGCGGGAGGCAGAGAGCAGTACTTC.

By sample fraction, this clonotype is medium-sized. J is TRBJ1-5 and V is TRBV27; no definite D call. Per the germline V gene, CDR1 is MNHEY and CDR2 is SMNVEV (reference sequence). Trimming pared 3 bases from V and 4 bases from J, leaving 7 bases between. CDR3 size: 13 residues. CDR3 sequence reads: CASSLMENQPQHF. The CDR3 region has the DNA TGTGCCAGCAGTTTGATGGAGAATCAGCCCCAGCATTTT.

This clonotype ranks as medium-sized. The gene calls are TRBV6-1 and TRBJ2-2; the D gene is possibly TRBD1 (5 bases). Between the trimmed V and J ends, which lost 5 bases and 2 bases, there was a span of 12 bases. The germline V gene encodes CDR1 MNHNS and CDR2 SASEGT. The CDR3 extends over 15 amino acids. CDR3 nucleotides: TGTGCCAGCAGTATGACAGTACTCAACACCGGGGAGCTGTTTTTT. Translated, it gives CASSMTVLNTGELFF.

By share of the sample, this clonotype is medium-sized (0.01 to 0.1%). This sequence joins TRBV5-5 and TRBJ2-2; TRBD2 might be the D (5 bases). CDR3 length: 15 residues. The germline CDR1 and CDR2 sequences are SGHKS and YYEKEE (reference sequence). V was clipped by 4 bases and J by 2 bases, with 12 bases between them. The CDR3 loop reads CASSLSGGNTGELFF. In nucleotides, the CDR3 is TGTGCCAGCAGCCTGAGCGGCGGTAACACCGGGGAGCTGTTTTTT.

This clonotype is labeled as medium-sized (0.01 to 0.1%). The chain carries TRBV5-6 and TRBJ2-1, with D possibly TRBD2 on 7 matching bases. The V gene lost 2 bases and the J gene lost 5 bases, with 14 bases spanning the gap. The CDR3 consists of 15 residues. Germline loops: CDR1 SGHDT, CDR2 YYEEEE. The CDR3, as DNA: TGTGCCAGCAGCTTCGGGGGGCTGGCTGACAATGAGCAGTTCTTC. It codes for CASSFGGLADNEQFF.

This clonotype is judged medium-sized. The rearrangement uses TRBV29-1 and TRBJ2-5; maybe TRBD2 (6 bases). Germline CDR1 and CDR2: SQVTM and ANQGSEA. This CDR3 has 15 amino acids. V gave up 6 bases and J gave up 5 bases, with 22 bases separating them. The CDR3, as DNA: TGCAGCGTGGAATTGGGCCGGGGGTACCGGGAGACCCAGTACTTC. Translation gives CSVELGRGYRETQYF.

The DNA of the CDR3 is TGTGCCAGCCGCGGGACAGGGAGGGAGACCCAGTACTTC. Translated: CASRGTGRETQYF. J is TRBJ2-5 and V is TRBV7-9; 9 bases align to TRBD1. This CDR3 comprises 13 residues. Germline loops: CDR1 SEHNR, CDR2 FQNEAQ (reference sequence). V shed 8 bases, J shed 5 bases, and the junction held 6 bases outside the gene matches. Full variable domain (rest looked up from reference TRBV7-9 and TRBJ2-5): DTGVSQNPRHKITKRGQNVTFRCDPISEHNRLYWYRQTLGQGPEFLTYFQNEAQLEKSRLLSDRFSAERPKGSFSTLEIQRTEQGDSAMYLCASRGTGRETQYFGPGTRLLVL.

V gene TRBV30 combines with J gene TRBJ2-1; TRBD2 agrees at 13 bases. The CDR3 length is 14 residues. The germline V gene encodes CDR1 GTSNPN and CDR2 SVGIG (reference sequence). The ends lost 3 bases at V and 15 bases at J; junction bases unmatched: 11. CDR3 residues: CAWSMTSGGQVRFF. As DNA, the CDR3 is TGTGCCTGGAGCATGACTAGCGGGGGGCAGGTGCGGTTCTTC.

This clonotype is medium-sized in the sample. Germline is not matched at one junction end, which may reflect a read error. The J gene is TRBJ1-2, the V gene TRBV12-3 or TRBV12-4; D is uncertain. The CDR3 spans 12 residues. For the CDR3, the DNA is TGTGCCAGCAGCCTCTCGGGAGGGCAAGGGTCCTTC. Protein product: CASSLSGGQGSF.

This chain connects TRBV15 to TRBJ2-6; TRBD1 aligns across 8 bases. After removal of 0 bases from V and 0 bases from J, the junction contained 1 base not matched to a gene. The CDR3 contains 17 residues. Germline CDR1 LNHNV, CDR2 YYDKDF (reference sequence). CDR3: CATSRETGGSGANVLTF. CDR3 sequence (DNA): TGTGCCACCAGCAGAGAAACAGGGGGCTCTGGGGCCAACGTCCTGACTTTC. Complete variable domain (other parts from reference TRBV15 and TRBJ2-6): DAMVIQNPRYQVTQFGKPVTLSCSQTLNHNVMYWYQQKSSQAPKLLFHYYDKDFNNEADTPDNFQSRRPNTSFCFLDIRSPGLGDTAMYLCATSRETGGSGANVLTFGAGSRLTVL.

In this sample, this clonotype turned up a few times. This rearrangement joins TRBV20-1 to TRBJ2-7, with 7 bases matching TRBD2. V shed 3 bases, J shed 6 bases, and the junction held 2 bases outside the gene matches. This CDR3 has 11 residues. CDR1 and CDR2 (germline): DFQATT, SNEGSKA (reference sequence). Here the CDR3 reads CSARGGVEQYF. For the CDR3, the DNA is TGCAGTGCTAGGGGGGGGGTCGAGCAGTACTTC.

By proportion, this clonotype is medium-sized (0.01 to 0.1%). The rearrangement joins TRBV6-4 to TRBJ1-2, with D hard to call. Trimming took 0 bases from V and 7 from J, leaving 9 bases between them. This CDR3 contains 13 residues. Germline-derived CDR1 and CDR2 are MRHNA and SNTAGT. CDR3 sequence reads: CASSDSRVSGYTF. The DNA for the CDR3 is TGTGCCAGCAGTGACTCGAGAGTCAGTGGCTACACCTTC.

V usage is TRBV19 and J usage is TRBJ2-2, with 8 bases matching TRBD1. The CDR3 runs to 14 residues. Germline loops: CDR1 LNHDA, CDR2 SQIVND (reference sequence). V lost 2 bases and J lost 4; bases outside the gene matches: 0. CDR3 DNA: TGTGCCAGTAGTATAACAGGGGGCACCGGGGAGCTGTTTTTT. It yields the protein CASSITGGTGELFF.

The J gene is TRBJ2-1, the V gene TRBV20-1, with 10 bases fitting TRBD2. CDR1 and CDR2 (germline): DFQATT, SNEGSKA (reference sequence). The trim removed 4 bases at V and 1 base at J, leaving 10 bases unmatched. CDR3 length: 17 residues. CDR3 protein: CSAKTSGPAGSYNEQFF. The DNA of the CDR3 is TGCAGTGCTAAGACTAGCGGGCCCGCGGGATCCTACAATGAGCAGTTCTTC.

This clonotype was picked up many times. This chain uses TRBV12-3 or TRBV12-4 with TRBJ1-1; D is uncertain. V gave up 6 bases and J gave up 0 bases, with 8 bases separating them. CDR3 size: 13 residues. The CDR3 region is CASRGSLNTEAFF. In nucleotides, the CDR3 is TGTGCCAGCAGGGGCAGTCTGAACACTGAAGCTTTCTTT.

This clonotype rates as medium-sized (0.01 to 0.1%). The chain combines TRBV18 with TRBJ1-4; no definite D call. This CDR3 contains 15 residues. The V end was cut by 6 bases, the J end by 14 bases, with 25 bases between. In germline, CDR1 is KGHSH, CDR2 LQKENI. The CDR3 here is CASSYQPDLSVVLFF. The CDR3 nucleotides read TGTGCCAGCTCCTACCAACCAGATTTGTCGGTTGTCCTGTTTTTT.

The rearrangement joins TRBV11-3 to TRBJ2-1; 9 bases map to TRBD1. The CDR3 is made up of 16 amino acids. Per germline, CDR1 SGHNT and CDR2 YENEEA. With 5 bases clipped from V and 7 bases from J, the junction kept 12 bases outside the gene matches. The DNA of the CDR3 is TGTGCCAGCAGCCATTACCGGGACAGGGTGGGGAATGAGCAGTTCTTC. Protein: CASSHYRDRVGNEQFF.

The chain employs TRBV20-1 and TRBJ1-5; the D is unclear. The CDR3 has 13 amino acids. Looked up from germline, CDR1 is DFQATT and CDR2 is SNEGSKA (reference sequence). Trimming took off 5 bases at V and 8 bases at J, with 16 bases between the two ends. The CDR3 sequence: CSAPGKEAEPQHF. The DNA for the CDR3 is TGCAGTGCTCCAGGAAAGGAAGCGGAGCCCCAGCATTTT.

This clonotype appeared a few times. This CDR3 reads CASSLRDRNTEAFF. The DNA of the CDR3 is TGCGCCAGCAGCTTGCGGGACCGAAACACTGAAGCTTTCTTT. The chain recombines TRBV5-1 with TRBJ1-1; the D gene is possibly TRBD1 (5 bases). The germline V and J ends were trimmed by 1 base and 2 bases, with 9 bases remaining between them. Germline values: CDR1 SGHRS, CDR2 YFSETQ. The CDR3 spans 14 residues.

By share, this clonotype ranks as medium-sized. The rearrangement joins TRBV19 to TRBJ1-5; 7 nucleotides align to TRBD1. With 2 bases clipped from V and 5 bases from J, the junction kept 6 bases outside the gene matches. The length of the CDR3 is 15 residues. The V gene's germline CDR1 is LNHDA and CDR2 SQIVND (reference sequence). The CDR3 DNA follows: TGTGCCAGTAGTATAAGACAGGGTACGGATCAGCCCCAGCATTTT. It codes for CASSIRQGTDQPQHF.

By frequency in the sample, this clonotype is large. J is TRBJ2-2 and V is TRBV29-1, with D possibly being TRBD1 (5 bases). The CDR3 runs to 13 residues. Germline CDR1 is SQVTM and CDR2 is ANQGSEA. V lost 7 bases and J 5 bases, leaving 14 bases between the germline ends. Here the CDR3 reads CSALTQGTGELFF. CDR3 nucleotides: TGCAGCGCCCTGACCCAGGGAACCGGGGAGCTGTTTTTT.

This clonotype was counted a few times. CDR3 region: CASSFRDRSSYEQYF. The CDR3 DNA reads TGTGCCAGCAGCTTCCGGGACAGGAGCTCCTACGAGCAGTACTTC. The rearrangement uses TRBV12-3 or TRBV12-4 and TRBJ2-7, with 8 bases aligning to TRBD1. This CDR3 spans 15 amino acids. Germline trimming cut 6 bases from V and 0 bases from J; bases unmatched to any gene: 7.

By share of the sample, this clonotype is medium-sized (0.01 to 0.1%). This chain links TRBV6-4 with TRBJ2-5; 11 bases line up with TRBD1. CDR3 size: 18 residues. Germline CDR1 and CDR2: MRHNA and SNTAGT. J lost 2 bases, V lost 2 bases, and 10 bases had no gene match. As DNA, the CDR3 is TGTGCCAGCAGTGACACTCACCCGGGACAGGGGGAACAAGAGACCCAGTACTTC. Its translation: CASSDTHPGQGEQETQYF.

In its sample, this clonotype is medium-sized. The chain has TRBV7-6 and TRBJ2-5; unclear D gene. This CDR3 comprises 14 residues. The V gene lost 1 base and the J gene lost 4 bases, with 10 bases spanning the gap. In germline, CDR1 is SGHVS, CDR2 FNYEAQ. The CDR3 is CASSLGPGLETQYF. The DNA of the CDR3 is TGTGCCAGCAGCTTAGGGCCCGGGTTAGAGACCCAGTACTTC.

This clonotype qualifies as medium-sized. This chain connects TRBV7-6 to TRBJ2-7; perhaps TRBD2 as D (6 bases). Germline CDR1 and CDR2: SGHVS and FNYEAQ. The CDR3 extends over 14 amino acids. Deletions cut 5 bases from V and 6 bases from J, with 17 bases between. For the CDR3, the DNA is TGTGCCAGCAGCCCGGGGCAGGGACTCGTCGAGCAGTACTTC. Translation: CASSPGQGLVEQYF.